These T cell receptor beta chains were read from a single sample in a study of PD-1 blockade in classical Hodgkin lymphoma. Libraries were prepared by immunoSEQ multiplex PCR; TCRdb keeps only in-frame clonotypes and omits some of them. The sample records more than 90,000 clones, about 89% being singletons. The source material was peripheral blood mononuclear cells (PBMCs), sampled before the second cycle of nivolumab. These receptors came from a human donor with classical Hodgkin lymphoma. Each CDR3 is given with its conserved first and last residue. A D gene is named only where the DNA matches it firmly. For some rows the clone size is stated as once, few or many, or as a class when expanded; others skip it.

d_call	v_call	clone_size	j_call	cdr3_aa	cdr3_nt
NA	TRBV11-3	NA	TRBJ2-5	CASSLGTATEQYF	TGTGCCAGCAGCCTGGGGACGGCCACAGAGCAGTACTTC
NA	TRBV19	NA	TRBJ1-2	CASSSDVRVGSNYGYTF	TGTGCCAGTAGTTCCGATGTAAGGGTCGGGTCTAACTATGGCTACACCTTC
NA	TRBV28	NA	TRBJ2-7	CASRPSGYRFDYEQYF	TGTGCCAGCAGACCGTCAGGGTACCGATTTGACTACGAGCAGTACTTC
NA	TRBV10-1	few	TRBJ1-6	CASSVGQNNSPLHF	TGCGCCAGCAGTGTTGGACAGAATAATTCACCCCTCCACTTT
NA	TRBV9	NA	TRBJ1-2	CASSVGKRDMEGGLMYTF	TGTGCCAGCAGCGTAGGAAAAAGAGATATGGAGGGGGGGCTTATGTACACCTTC
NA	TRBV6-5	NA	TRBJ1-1	CASSTEDAEAFF	TGTGCCAGCAGTACGGAGGACGCTGAAGCTTTCTTT
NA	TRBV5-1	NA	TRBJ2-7	CASSRVVRGEEQYF	TGCGCCAGCAGCCGCGTCGTCAGGGGAGAGGAGCAGTACTTC
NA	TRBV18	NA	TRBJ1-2	CASSPRDLGGDGYTF	TGTGCCAGCTCACCCAGAGATCTAGGGGGGGATGGCTACACCTTC
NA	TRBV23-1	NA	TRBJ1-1	CASSRLTGRTITEAFF	TGCGCCAGCAGTCGACTCACCGGACGGACAATAACTGAAGCTTTCTTT
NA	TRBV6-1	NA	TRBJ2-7	CASSLIHAYEQYF	TGTGCCAGCAGCCTCATCCATGCCTACGAGCAGTACTTC
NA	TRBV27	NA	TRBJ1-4	CASSKSGQANEKLFF	TGTGCCAGCAGTAAGAGTGGGCAGGCTAATGAAAAACTGTTTTTT
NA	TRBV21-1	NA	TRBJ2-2	CASSNFPPGPTAGELFF	TGTGCCAGCAGCAATTTCCCACCGGGACCTACTGCCGGGGAGCTGTTTTTT
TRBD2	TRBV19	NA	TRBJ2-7	CASSMGSGGIYEQYF	TGTGCCAGTAGTATGGGAAGCGGGGGGATCTACGAGCAGTACTTC
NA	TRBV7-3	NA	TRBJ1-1	CASSLMVGLVTEAFF	TGTGCCAGCAGCTTAATGGTGGGGCTGGTCACTGAAGCTTTCTTT
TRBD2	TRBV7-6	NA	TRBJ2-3	CASSSLAGVGADTQYF	TGTGCCAGCAGCTCCCTAGCGGGGGTTGGGGCAGATACGCAGTATTTT
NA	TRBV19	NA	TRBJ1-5	CASSGQAYSNQPQHF	TGTGCCAGTAGCGGGCAGGCTTATAGCAATCAGCCCCAGCATTTT
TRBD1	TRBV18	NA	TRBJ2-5	CASSSGQTQETQYF	TGTGCCAGCTCATCGGGACAGACCCAAGAGACCCAGTACTTC
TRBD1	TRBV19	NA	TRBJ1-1	CASRQGGVAFF	TGTGCCAGTCGACAGGGAGGGGTGGCTTTCTTT
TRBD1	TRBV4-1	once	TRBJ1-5	CASSQEGQGWQPQHF	TGCGCCAGCAGCCAAGAGGGACAGGGGTGGCAGCCCCAGCATTTT
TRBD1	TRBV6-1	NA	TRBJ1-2	CASSEAPGTGVDGYTF	TGTGCCAGCAGTGAAGCGCCCGGGACAGGGGTGGATGGCTACACCTTC
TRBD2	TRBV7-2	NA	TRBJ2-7	CASSTGTSGGAGYEQYF	TGTGCCAGCAGCACCGGGACTAGCGGGGGGGCCGGGTACGAGCAGTACTTC
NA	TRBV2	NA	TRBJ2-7	CASSTDSYEQYF	TGTGCCAGCTCCACAGACTCCTACGAGCAGTACTTC
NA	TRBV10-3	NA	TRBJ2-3	CAISESIGGTVTDTQYF	TGTGCCATCAGTGAGTCGATAGGGGGTACTGTTACAGATACGCAGTATTTT
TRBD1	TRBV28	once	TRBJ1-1	CASSRTGQILNTEAFF	TGTGCCAGCAGTCGTACGGGACAGATATTGAACACTGAAGCTTTCTTT
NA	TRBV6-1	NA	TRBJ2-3	CASESRDLDTQYF	TGTGCCAGCGAGTCCAGAGACTTAGATACGCAGTATTTT
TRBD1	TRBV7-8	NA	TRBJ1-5	CASRRDRGSSQPQHF	TGTGCCAGCAGGCGAGACAGGGGAAGTTCTCAGCCCCAGCATTTT
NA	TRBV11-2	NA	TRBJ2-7	CASSGSGEQYF	TGTGCCAGCAGCGGTTCGGGAGAGCAGTACTTC
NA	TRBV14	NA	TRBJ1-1	CASSQKDNMNTEAFF	TGTGCCAGCAGCCAGAAGGACAATATGAACACTGAAGCTTTCTTT
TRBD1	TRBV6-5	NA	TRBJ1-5	CASRYRGSNQPQHF	TGTGCCAGCAGGTACAGGGGGAGCAATCAGCCCCAGCATTTT